This T cell receptor beta chain comes out of a study of T cell responses to AZD1222 COVID-19 vaccine. In the study overall: Samples with a second dose at about 4 or about 12 weeks were pooled together.

Clones were sequenced by immunoSEQ multiplex PCR, and TCRdb holds only the in-frame ones, with some missing. The table has 150,000 or so clones, roughly 91% seen once. This CDR3 has 16 residues. Germline V gives CDR1 SGHRS, CDR2 YFSETQ. V lost 0 bases to trimming and J lost 5 bases; unmatched junction nucleotides: 8. Notes on the study in general: AZD1222 recipients seropositive at baseline numbered only six or seven. Sampling that yielded the repertoires occurred only after the peak T cell response.

Points on this clone: The antigen remains undetermined.

The J gene is TRBJ2-5, the V gene TRBV5-1; 9 bases line up with TRBD1. Material: peripheral blood, obtained on day 0 of AZD1222 vaccination. This sequence originates from an adult in good health. For the CDR3, the DNA is TGCGCCAGCAGCTTGGGGGCACAGGGGGCCGGGGAGACCCAGTACTTC. Encoded protein: CASSLGAQGAGETQYF.